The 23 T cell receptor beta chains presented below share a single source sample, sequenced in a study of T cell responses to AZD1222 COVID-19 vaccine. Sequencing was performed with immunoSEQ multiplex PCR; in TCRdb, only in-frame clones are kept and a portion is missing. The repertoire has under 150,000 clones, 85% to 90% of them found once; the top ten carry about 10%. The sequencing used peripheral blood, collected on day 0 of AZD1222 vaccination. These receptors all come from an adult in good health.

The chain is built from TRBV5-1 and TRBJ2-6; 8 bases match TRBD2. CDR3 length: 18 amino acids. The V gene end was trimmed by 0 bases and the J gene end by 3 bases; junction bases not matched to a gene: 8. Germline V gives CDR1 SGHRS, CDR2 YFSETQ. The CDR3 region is CASSLVGSGVFGANVLTF. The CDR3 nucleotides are TGCGCCAGCAGCTTGGTAGGTAGCGGGGTCTTTGGGGCCAACGTCCTGACTTTC.

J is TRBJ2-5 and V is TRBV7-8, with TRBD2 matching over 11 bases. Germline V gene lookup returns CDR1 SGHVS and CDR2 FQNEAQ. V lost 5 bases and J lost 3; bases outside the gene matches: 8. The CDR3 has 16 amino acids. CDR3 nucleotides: TGTGCCAGCAGCCCGAGGAGTAGCGGGGGGGAAGAGACCCAGTACTTC. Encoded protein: CASSPRSSGGEETQYF.

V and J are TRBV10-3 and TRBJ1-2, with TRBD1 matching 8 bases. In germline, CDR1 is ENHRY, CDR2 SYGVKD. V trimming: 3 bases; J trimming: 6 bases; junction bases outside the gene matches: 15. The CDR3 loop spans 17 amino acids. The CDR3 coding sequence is TGTGCCATCAGTGACACGAGGCGGAGACAGGGGATGGATGGCTACACCTTC. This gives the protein CAISDTRRRQGMDGYTF.

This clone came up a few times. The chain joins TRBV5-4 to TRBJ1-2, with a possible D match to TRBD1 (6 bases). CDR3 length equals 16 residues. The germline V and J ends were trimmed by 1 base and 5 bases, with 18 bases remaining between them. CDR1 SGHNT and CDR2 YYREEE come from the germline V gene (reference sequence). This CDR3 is CASSLSWRGKEYGYTF. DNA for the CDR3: TGTGCCAGCAGCTTGTCATGGAGGGGGAAAGAGTATGGCTACACCTTC.

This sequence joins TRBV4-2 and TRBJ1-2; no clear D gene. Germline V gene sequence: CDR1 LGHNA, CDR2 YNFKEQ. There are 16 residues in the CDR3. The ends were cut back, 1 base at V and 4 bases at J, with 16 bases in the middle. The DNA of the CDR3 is TGTGCCAGCAGCCAAGCTAATGGGGAGGTCGGCTATGGCTACACCTTC. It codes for CASSQANGEVGYGYTF.

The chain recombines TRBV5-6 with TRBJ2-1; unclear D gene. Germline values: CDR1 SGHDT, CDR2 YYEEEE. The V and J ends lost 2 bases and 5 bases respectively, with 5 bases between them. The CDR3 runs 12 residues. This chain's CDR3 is CASSFGHNEQFF. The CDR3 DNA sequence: TGTGCCAGCAGCTTTGGGCACAATGAGCAGTTCTTC.

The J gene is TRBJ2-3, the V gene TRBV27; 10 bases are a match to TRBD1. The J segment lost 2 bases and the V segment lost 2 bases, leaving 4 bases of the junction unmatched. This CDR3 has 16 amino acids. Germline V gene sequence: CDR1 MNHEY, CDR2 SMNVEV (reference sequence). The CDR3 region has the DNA TGTGCCAGCAGTTTAAAGGGACAGGGGTACACAGATACGCAGTATTTT. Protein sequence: CASSLKGQGYTDTQYF.

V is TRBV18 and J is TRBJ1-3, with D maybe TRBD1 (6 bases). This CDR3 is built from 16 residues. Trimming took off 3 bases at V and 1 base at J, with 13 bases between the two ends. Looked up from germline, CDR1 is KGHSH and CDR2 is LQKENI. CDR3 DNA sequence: TGTGCCAGCTCACCTAGGACAGCTGGATCTGGAAACACCATATATTTT. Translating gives CASSPRTAGSGNTIYF.

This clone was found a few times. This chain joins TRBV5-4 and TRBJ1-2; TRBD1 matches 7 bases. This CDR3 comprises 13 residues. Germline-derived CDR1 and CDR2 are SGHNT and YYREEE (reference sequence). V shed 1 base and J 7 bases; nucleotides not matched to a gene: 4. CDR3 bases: TGTGCCAGCAGCTTGCAGGGGGGATTTGGCTACACCTTC. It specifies CASSLQGGFGYTF.

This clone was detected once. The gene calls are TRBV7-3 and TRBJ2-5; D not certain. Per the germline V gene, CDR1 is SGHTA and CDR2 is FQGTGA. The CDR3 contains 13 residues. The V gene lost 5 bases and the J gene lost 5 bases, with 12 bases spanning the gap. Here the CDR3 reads CASSPRPKETQYF. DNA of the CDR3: TGTGCCAGCAGCCCCCGACCAAAGGAGACCCAGTACTTC.

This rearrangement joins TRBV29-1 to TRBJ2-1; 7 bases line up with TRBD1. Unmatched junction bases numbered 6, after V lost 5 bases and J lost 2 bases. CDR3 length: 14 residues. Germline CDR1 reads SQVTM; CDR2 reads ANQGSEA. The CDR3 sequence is CSVPDRTTYNEQFF. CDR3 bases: TGCAGCGTTCCGGACAGGACAACCTACAATGAGCAGTTCTTC.

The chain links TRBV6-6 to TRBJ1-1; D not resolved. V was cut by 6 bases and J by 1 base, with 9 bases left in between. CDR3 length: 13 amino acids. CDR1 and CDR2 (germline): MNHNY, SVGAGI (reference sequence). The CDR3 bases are TGTGCCAGCAGACCTACAGCGAACACTGAAGCTTTCTTT. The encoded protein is CASRPTANTEAFF.

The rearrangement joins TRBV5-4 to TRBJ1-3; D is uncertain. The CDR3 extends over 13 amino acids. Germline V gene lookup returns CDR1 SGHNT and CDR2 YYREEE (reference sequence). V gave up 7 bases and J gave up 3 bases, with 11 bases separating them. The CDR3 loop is CASFRAGGNTIYF. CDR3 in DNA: TGTGCCAGCTTTCGAGCAGGTGGAAACACCATATATTTT.

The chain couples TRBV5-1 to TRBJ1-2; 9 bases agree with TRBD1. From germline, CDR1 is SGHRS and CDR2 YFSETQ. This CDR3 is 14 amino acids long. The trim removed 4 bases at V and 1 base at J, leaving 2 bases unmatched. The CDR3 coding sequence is TGCGCCAGCAGCGTGGGACAGGGTAACTATGGCTACACCTTC. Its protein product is CASSVGQGNYGYTF.

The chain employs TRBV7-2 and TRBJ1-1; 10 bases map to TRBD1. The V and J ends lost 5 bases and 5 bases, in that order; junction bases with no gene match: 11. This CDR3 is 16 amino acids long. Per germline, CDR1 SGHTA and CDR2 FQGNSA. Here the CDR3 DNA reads TGTGCCAGCAGCCTCCGAAGACAGGGGGCGTCGACTGAAGCTTTCTTT. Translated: CASSLRRQGASTEAFF.

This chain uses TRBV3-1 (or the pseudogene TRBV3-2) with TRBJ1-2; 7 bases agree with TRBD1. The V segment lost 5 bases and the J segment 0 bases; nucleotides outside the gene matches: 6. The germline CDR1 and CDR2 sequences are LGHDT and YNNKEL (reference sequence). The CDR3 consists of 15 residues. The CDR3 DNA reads TGTGCCAGCAGCTTAAACAGGGGATCTAACTATGGCTACACCTTC. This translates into CASSLNRGSNYGYTF.

CDR3 sequence (DNA): TGTGCCAGCAGCTGGGGGACAGCTGAAGCTTTCTTT. Protein product: CASSWGTAEAFF. V usage is TRBV11-2 and J usage is TRBJ1-1; 7 nucleotides match TRBD1. The ends lost 4 bases at V and 6 bases at J; junction bases unmatched: 2. This CDR3 is built from 12 residues. Germline CDR1 reads SGHAT; CDR2 reads FQNNGV.

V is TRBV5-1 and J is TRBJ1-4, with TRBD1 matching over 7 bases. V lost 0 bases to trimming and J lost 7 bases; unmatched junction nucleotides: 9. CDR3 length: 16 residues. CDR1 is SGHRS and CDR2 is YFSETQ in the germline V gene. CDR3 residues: CASSLGPQGESEKLFF. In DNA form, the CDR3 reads TGCGCCAGCAGCTTGGGTCCGCAGGGGGAGAGTGAAAAACTGTTTTTT.

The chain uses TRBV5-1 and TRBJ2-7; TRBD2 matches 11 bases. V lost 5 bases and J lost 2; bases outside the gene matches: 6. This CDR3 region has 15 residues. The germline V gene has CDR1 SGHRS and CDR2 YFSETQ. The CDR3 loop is CASRPRLAGTYEQYF. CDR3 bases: TGCGCCAGCAGGCCCAGACTAGCGGGAACCTACGAGCAGTACTTC.

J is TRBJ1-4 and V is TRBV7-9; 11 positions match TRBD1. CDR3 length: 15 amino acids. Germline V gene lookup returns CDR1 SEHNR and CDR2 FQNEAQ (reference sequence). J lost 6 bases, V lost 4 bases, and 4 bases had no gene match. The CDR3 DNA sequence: TGTGCCAGCAGCTCACTGGACAGGGGGCATGAAAAACTGTTTTTT. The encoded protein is CASSSLDRGHEKLFF.

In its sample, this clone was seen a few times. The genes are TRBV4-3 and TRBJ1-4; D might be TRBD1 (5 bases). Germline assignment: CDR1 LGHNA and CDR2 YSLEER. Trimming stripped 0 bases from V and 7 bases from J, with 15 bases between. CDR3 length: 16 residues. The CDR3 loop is CASSQEGGRAIEKLFF. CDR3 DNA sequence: TGCGCCAGCAGCCAAGAGGGCGGCAGGGCGATTGAAAAACTGTTTTTT.

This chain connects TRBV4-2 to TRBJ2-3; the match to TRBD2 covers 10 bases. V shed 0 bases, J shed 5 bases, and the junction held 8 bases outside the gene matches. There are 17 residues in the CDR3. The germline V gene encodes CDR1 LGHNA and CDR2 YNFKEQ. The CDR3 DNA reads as TGTGCCAGCAGCCAAGATGAAGGGACTAGCGATATAGATACGCAGTATTTT. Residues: CASSQDEGTSDIDTQYF.

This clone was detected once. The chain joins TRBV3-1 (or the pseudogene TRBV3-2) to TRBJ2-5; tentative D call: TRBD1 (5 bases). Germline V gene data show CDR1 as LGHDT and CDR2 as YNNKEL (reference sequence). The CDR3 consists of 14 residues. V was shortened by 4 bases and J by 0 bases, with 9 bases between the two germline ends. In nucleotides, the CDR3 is TGTGCCAGCAGCCGCGACAGTAACCAAGAGACCCAGTACTTC. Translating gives CASSRDSNQETQYF.